The clone carrying this T cell receptor (beta chain) was observed at least ten times. Its specificity is unknown. It was from approximately 20-30 mg of unsorted bulk tissue that RNA and DNA were co-extracted. Patients had primary liver carcinoma treated by surgical resection. The CDR3 totals 13 residues. Deletions cut 1 base from V and 7 bases from J, with 9 bases between. From germline, CDR1 is MGHRA and CDR2 YSYEKL. This sample is part of a study of tumor-infiltrating lymphocytes in primary liver carcinoma. Overall study context: Tumor stage was T1-T3 N0M0, and tumor size was 4.2 to 10 cm across.

cDNA specific to TCR beta was made from around 470 ng of total RNA, with a constant-region primer employed for priming. Three nested multiplex PCR rounds, a slightly modified ARM-PCR, produced the libraries for TCR beta. A C-beta reverse primer and TRBV1-TRBV30 forward primers served in each of the first two PCR rounds, at ten to eleven cycles apiece. Each CDR3 protein is one row after TCRdb ran MiXCR on the multiplex PCR reads. The sample has roughly 80,000 distinct CDR3 sequences, approximately 70% seen once. The study's findings and limits: A significantly higher top-250-clone fraction was found in tumors than in blood (p = 0.039).

This chain links TRBV4-1 with TRBJ2-3; D gene unclear. The origin of this receptor is a middle-aged man with primary liver carcinoma and hepatitis B virus infection. The specimen sequenced was tumor-adjacent normal liver tissue. The CDR3 loop reads CASSQALLYTQYF. The CDR3 DNA reads as TGCGCCAGCAGCCAAGCCCTCTTATATACGCAGTATTTT.